This paragraph reports one T cell receptor beta chain. Antigen specificity is unknown. The CDR3 contains 14 residues. With 7 bases removed from V and 0 bases from J, the gap between germline ends came to 10 bases. Germline values: CDR1 SNHLY, CDR2 FYNNEI. The data derive from a study of cytomegalovirus exposure and HLA in healthy donors. For the study at large: From HLA-typed donors, an early data release held around 80 million unique TCRs.

60 Vbeta and 13 Jbeta primers were used in PCR. Study processing details: It was a later analysis that counted around 85 million unique TCR beta chains, of which around 11 million were shared. Sequenced by immunoSEQ multiplex PCR; TCRdb stores in-frame clones only, minus some. V, J and clone size reflect that table, while D and trimming were determined from the DNA. The data contain about 170,000 clones, about 75% of them singletons. General study findings and limits: Apparent HLA restriction characterized most CMV-associated TCR beta chains in a later analysis.

The sequenced material came from PBMCs. This clonotype originated in a female donor in good health and CMV-seronegative. The chain couples TRBV2 to TRBJ1-5; D possibly corresponds to TRBD1 (5 bases). The CDR3 DNA reads TGTGCCAGCAACCCGGACAATAGCAATCAGCCCCAGCATTTT. It is translated as CASNPDNSNQPQHF.